This T cell receptor (beta chain) was identified in a study of T-cell memory formation after mild COVID-19 (TCRdb year 2021). At the level of the whole study: TCR sequence clusters from the two donors were found to be largely donor specific. T-cell clones expanding and contracting after mild COVID-19 in a couple of donors were tracked by longitudinal TCRalpha and TCRbeta repertoire sequencing. The cohort comprised two young, previously healthy adult volunteers, one female and one male.

Only a few counts were recorded for this clonotype. Its antigen is not yet known. No base qualities exist here, and no much larger clone lies one base off it. Instrument on record: Illumina NovaSeq 6000. Using 5'RACE with constant-segment primers, TCRalpha and TCRbeta cDNA libraries were constructed, with sample barcodes and unique molecular identifiers added in the process. Trizol reagent was used to extract RNA from every sample. Library amplification was performed in two PCR steps, and a second sample barcode and Illumina TruSeq adapters were introduced in the second step. Libraries were sequenced on an Illumina NovaSeq with 2 x 150 bp paired-end reads. From the authors' description of their analysis: The reads were demultiplexed and collapsed into UMI-guided consensus sequences using migec v1.2.7. Using mixcr v2.1.11, UMI consensuses were aligned to TRA and TRB V and J templates and then assembled into clonotypes. Clonotypes were classified as expanded or contracted when called significant by both edgeR and NoisET, with noise models trained on biological replicates. For edgeR calls, the cutoffs were a false discovery rate-adjusted p below 0.01 and a log2 fold-change threshold of 1. As an exploratory analysis of dynamics, PCA with hierarchical clustering was applied to max-normalized trajectories of the 1000 most abundant clonotypes. Separately sequenced CD4+ and CD8+ repertoires were used to assign the CD4 or CD8 phenotype of responding clones. TCRdb reanalyzed the raw reads on its own, using fastp at Q25 for trimming and MiXCR for clone calling, and kept in-frame beta chains. CDR3 protein sequences are deduplicated, and each keeps its most common genes and DNA. In this record, the V and J calls reflect TCRdb's handling and not the investigators' own analysis. For this sample the table gives under 650,000 distinct CDR3 sequences, of which about 20% were detected only once. The ten most abundant clones make up around 13% of the sample.

Ficoll-Paque density gradient centrifugation was the method used to isolate PBMCs. The paper as a whole reports these results and caveats: Contracting CD4+ clones were found mainly in CM and EM memory subsets, while CD8+ clones were enriched in EMRA. Some responding clones were detected in pre-infection memory, suggesting pre-existing cross-reactive memory T cells joined the SARS-CoV-2 response. Only a couple of mild cases were covered in the study, and larger cohorts including severe cases with pre-infection samples were considered necessary. SARS-CoV-2 specificity was not confirmed for the second-wave clones peaking on day 37. Clones that contracted from day 15 to 85 showed balanced CD4/CD8 phenotypes, whereas a second wave of clones that expanded from day 15 to 37 leaned towards CD4+.

CDR1 and CDR2 (MNHEY, SVGAGI) derive from the germline V gene. V gives up 7 bases and J gives up 2 bases, and the segment between their germline ends measures 11 bases. The CDR3 runs 13 amino acids, cysteine and phenylalanine included. Only the CDR3 portion is preserved as DNA: 39 bases, with reading frame beginning at the first base. The sequenced sample consisted of PBMCs or a T cell subset sorted from them (not recorded which). This TCR was sampled from an adult woman who had mild COVID-19 (a few samples of this study predate the infection). The sample titles of this study are shuffled in the database, so cell type and time point are left out; the donor was told from shared clones. The chain couples TRBV6-5 to TRBJ1-2; no D segment can be confidently identified. The nucleotide sequence reads TGTGCCAGCAATCGGGGTGCGAACTATGGCTACACCTTC. This codes for CASNRGANYGYTF.